Below, 31 T cell receptor beta chains from the same sample are listed, as sequenced in a study of shared T cell receptors in the human thymus. Here immunoSEQ multiplex PCR was the method, and the copy in TCRdb shows in-frame clones only, minus some. The table has 630,000 or so clones, about 87% seen once. The same sample was also used in a study of human thymus T cells.

The sample consisted of thymocytes. The receptors derive from a boy younger than two with a congenital heart defect.

This clone was counted a single time. CDR3 residues: CALHHRVLRETQYF. The CDR3 nucleotides read TGTGCCTTACACCACAGGGTTCTTCGAGAGACCCAGTACTTC. The V and J genes are TRBV28 and TRBJ2-5; D is perhaps TRBD1 (6 bases). The germline V gene encodes CDR1 MDHEN and CDR2 SYDVKM. The CDR3 has 14 amino acids. V was clipped by 11 bases and J by 4 bases, with 20 bases between them.

The chain uses TRBV13 and TRBJ2-7; TRBD1 matches at 8 bases. This CDR3 spans 13 amino acids. With 0 bases clipped from V and 13 bases from J, the junction kept 8 bases outside the gene matches. Germline CDR1 PRHDT, CDR2 FYEKMQ (reference sequence). DNA for the CDR3: TGTGCCAGCAGCTTAGGTTCCGGGACAGGCCCTTACTTC. Translating it yields CASSLGSGTGPYF.

The V and J genes are TRBV7-8 and TRBJ1-1; TRBD1 matches 8 bases. J gave up 0 bases and V 0 bases, and 6 bases lay outside the gene matches. This CDR3 region has 17 residues. Per germline, CDR1 SGHVS and CDR2 FQNEAQ. CDR3 in amino acids: CASSLAQPGGLNTEAFF. Written as DNA, the CDR3 is TGTGCCAGCAGCTTAGCGCAGCCAGGGGGCCTGAACACTGAAGCTTTCTTT.

The chain uses TRBV6-4 and TRBJ1-2; a weak D match, TRBD1 (5 bases). The CDR3 length is 12 residues. Trimming removed 10 bases at V and 2 bases at J, with 11 bases between. Germline V gives CDR1 MRHNA, CDR2 SNTAGT. CDR3 in DNA: TGTGCCAATCTCAGGGTCAACTATGGCTACACCTTC. Translated: CANLRVNYGYTF.

The chain combines TRBV6-5 with TRBJ1-3, with a weak D call TRBD1 (5 bases). The V gene's germline CDR1 is MNHEY and CDR2 SVGAGI. V was pared by 4 bases and J by 0 bases, with 7 bases between. This CDR3 has 14 residues. The CDR3 nucleotides read TGTGCCAGCAGTTGCGGGACCTCTGGAAACACCATATATTTT. Amino acids: CASSCGTSGNTIYF.

The rearrangement joins TRBV6-6 to TRBJ2-3; 14 bases match TRBD2. Trimming removed 2 bases from V and 8 bases from J; junction bases left unmatched: 6. CDR1 is MNHNY, CDR2 SVGAGI, per germline (reference sequence). CDR3 size: 16 residues. The CDR3: CASSYPTGTSGGTQYF. The DNA of the CDR3 is TGTGCCAGCAGTTACCCCACCGGGACTAGCGGGGGTACGCAGTATTTT.

The gene calls are TRBV19 and TRBJ2-5, with no clear D. The V and J ends lost 3 bases and 7 bases respectively, with 12 bases between them. Germline-derived CDR1 and CDR2 are LNHDA and SQIVND (reference sequence). This CDR3 comprises 13 residues. The CDR3 nucleotides are TGTGCCAGTAGTATCGGTCCGCCGGGGACCCAGTACTTC. Amino acid sequence: CASSIGPPGTQYF.

This rearrangement joins TRBV5-8 to TRBJ1-5, with 7 bases fitting TRBD1. Per germline, CDR1 SGHTS and CDR2 YDEGEE. Germline trimming cut 1 base from V and 0 bases from J; bases unmatched to any gene: 10. The CDR3 runs to 18 residues. The DNA for the CDR3 is TGTGCCAGCAGCTTGAGTGCTGTCGGACAGGATAGCAATCAGCCCCAGCATTTT. Translation: CASSLSAVGQDSNQPQHF.

The chain carries TRBV5-6 and TRBJ1-1; 11 bases agree with TRBD1. Per the germline V gene, CDR1 is SGHDT and CDR2 is YYEEEE. V shed 4 bases and J 3 bases; nucleotides not matched to a gene: 5. This CDR3 contains 15 residues. The CDR3 coding sequence is TGTGCCAGCAGCCCCCGGGACAGGGGGGACACTGAAGCTTTCTTT. Its protein is CASSPRDRGDTEAFF.

The rearrangement joins TRBV25-1 to TRBJ1-6; the match to TRBD1 covers 8 bases. The J segment lost 6 bases and the V segment lost 8 bases, leaving 6 bases of the junction unmatched. This CDR3 has 14 residues. CDR1 is MGHDK, CDR2 SYGVNS, per germline. The CDR3 region is CASRDDRGNSPLHF. The CDR3 DNA is TGTGCCAGCCGAGACGACAGGGGTAATTCACCCCTCCACTTT.

The genes are TRBV29-1 and TRBJ2-5; D is possibly TRBD2 (5 bases). The ends were cut back, 4 bases at V and 0 bases at J, with 12 bases in the middle. The germline CDR1 and CDR2 sequences are SQVTM and ANQGSEA. The CDR3 is 14 amino acids. The DNA for the CDR3 is TGCAGCGTTGCGGACGGGAAGTACCAAGAGACCCAGTACTTC. It translates to CSVADGKYQETQYF.

J is TRBJ1-2 and V is TRBV6-5; a weak D match, TRBD1 (6 bases). Germline-derived CDR1 and CDR2 are MNHEY and SVGAGI. Trimming cost V 5 bases and J 8 bases, with 15 bases left between them. The CDR3 runs to 13 residues. The CDR3 is CASSNPGERGYTF. CDR3 nucleotide sequence: TGTGCCAGCAGTAACCCAGGGGAGAGGGGCTACACCTTC.

This chain's CDR3 is CASSTRVTSGGTYEQYF. CDR3 bases: TGTGCCAGCAGCACCCGAGTGACTAGCGGGGGGACCTACGAGCAGTACTTC. V is TRBV7-2 and J is TRBJ2-7, with 13 bases matching TRBD2. Germline lookup yields CDR1 SGHTA and CDR2 FQGNSA. CDR3 length: 17 residues. The J segment lost 2 bases and the V segment lost 5 bases, leaving 9 bases of the junction unmatched. The full variable domain, in which reference TRBV7-2 and TRBJ2-7 provide the parts outside the CDR3, is GAGVSQSPSNKVTEKGKDVELRCDPISGHTALYWYRQSLGQGLEFLIYFQGNSAPDKSGLPSDRFSAERTGGSVSTLTIQRTQQEDSAVYLCASSTRVTSGGTYEQYFGPGTRLTVT.

The sample holds one count of this clone. This chain connects TRBV28 to TRBJ2-1; D remains ambiguous. In germline, CDR1 is MDHEN, CDR2 SYDVKM. V lost 6 bases to trimming and J lost 12 bases, with 18 bases between them. The CDR3 extends over 13 amino acids. CDR3 loop: CASSQSTKTLQFF. As DNA, the CDR3 is TGTGCCAGCAGCCAATCCACAAAGACACTGCAGTTCTTC.

In this sample, this clone turned up once. This chain uses TRBV7-9 with TRBJ2-7; 11 bases match TRBD1. This CDR3 is 15 amino acids long. V trimming: 4 bases; J trimming: 5 bases; junction bases outside the gene matches: 7. Germline CDR1 SEHNR, CDR2 FQNEAQ (reference sequence). This chain's CDR3 is CASSYRDRGYHEQYF. As DNA, the CDR3 is TGTGCCAGCAGCTACAGGGACAGGGGGTACCACGAGCAGTACTTC.

This clone was seen only once. The chain links TRBV7-9 to TRBJ1-3; possible D gene TRBD1, 6 bases. Per germline, CDR1 SEHNR and CDR2 FQNEAQ (reference sequence). This CDR3 is 14 amino acids long. The ends were cut back, 4 bases at V and 0 bases at J, with 7 bases in the middle. CDR3 bases: TGTGCCAGCAGCTCGACAGGCTCTGGAAACACCATATATTTT. It encodes CASSSTGSGNTIYF.

This chain connects TRBV28 to TRBJ2-1, with 14 bases that match TRBD2. CDR1 MDHEN and CDR2 SYDVKM come from the germline V gene. J was trimmed by 0 bases and V by 5 bases; bases with no gene match: 15. The CDR3 spans 21 residues. The CDR3 DNA reads as TGTGCCAGCAGTCCGGGACAGCCGGGACTAGCGGGAGTCTACTCCTACAATGAGCAGTTCTTC. This sequence encodes CASSPGQPGLAGVYSYNEQFF. The variable domain in full, with the rest retrieved from reference TRBV28 and TRBJ2-1, is DVKVTQSSRYLVKRTGEKVFLECVQDMDHENMFWYRQDPGLGLRLIYFSYDVKMKEKGDIPEGYSVSREKKERFSLILESASTNQTSMYLCASSPGQPGLAGVYSYNEQFFGPGTRLTVL.

This clone appeared a few times. The gene calls are TRBV19 and TRBJ1-5; D gene uncertain. This CDR3 is built from 12 residues. Trimming left V 3 bases short and J 2 bases short, with 2 bases between. Germline CDR1 reads LNHDA; CDR2 reads SQIVND (reference sequence). The DNA for the CDR3 is TGTGCCAGTAGTATCGGCAATCAGCCCCAGCATTTT. Translated, it gives CASSIGNQPQHF.

The chain carries TRBV27 and TRBJ2-5; D is uncertain. V lost 6 bases, J lost 4 bases, and 21 bases lay in between. This CDR3 has 16 amino acids. Per germline, CDR1 MNHEY and CDR2 SMNVEV (reference sequence). Here the CDR3 reads CASSRKPEDIGETQYF. Here the CDR3 DNA reads TGTGCCAGCAGCCGCAAGCCGGAAGACATTGGAGAGACCCAGTACTTC.

This clone occurred once. The V and J genes are TRBV11-2 and TRBJ2-7; 11 bases align to TRBD2. Germline V gives CDR1 SGHAT, CDR2 FQNNGV. The length of the CDR3 is 17 residues. Trimming cost V 6 bases and J 2 bases; bases outside gene matches: 12. CDR3 region: CASRRPQRTSGPYEQYF. In nucleotides, the CDR3 is TGTGCCAGCAGACGACCGCAGAGGACTAGCGGGCCCTACGAGCAGTACTTC.

The V call is TRBV25-1, the J call TRBJ2-7, with D perhaps TRBD2 (6 bases). Trimming pared 8 bases from V and 6 bases from J, leaving 11 bases between. The CDR3 has 11 amino acids. CDR1 MGHDK and CDR2 SYGVNS come from the germline V gene. The CDR3 DNA sequence: TGTGCCAGCGATCGGGGGACCGAGCAGTACTTC. Protein sequence: CASDRGTEQYF.

The CDR3 DNA reads as TGTGCCAGCAGTTTAGTGTTCATGAACACTGAAGCTTTCTTT. Protein sequence: CASSLVFMNTEAFF. The rearrangement joins TRBV28 to TRBJ1-1; D gene unclear. Germline V gene lookup returns CDR1 MDHEN and CDR2 SYDVKM. Trimming took off 2 bases at V and 0 bases at J, with 7 bases between the two ends. The CDR3 spans 14 residues.

The chain has TRBV2 and TRBJ2-7; TRBD2 matches at 7 bases. Looked up from germline, CDR1 is SNHLY and CDR2 is FYNNEI. The junction had 12 bases not matched to a gene; V was cut back by 8 bases and J by 2 bases. There are 15 residues in the CDR3. DNA for the CDR3: TGTGCCAGCTTTGAAGGGGAGGGTATGCCCTACGAGCAGTACTTC. Translation gives CASFEGEGMPYEQYF.

The CDR3 bases are TGTGCCAGCAGCCCATACCTACAGGGATCCCCCCTCAAAAACATTCAGTACTTC. This codes for CASSPYLQGSPLKNIQYF. V usage is TRBV4-2 and J usage is TRBJ2-4, with D perhaps matching TRBD1 (6 bases). The CDR3 extends over 18 amino acids. V was trimmed by 4 bases and J by 3 bases, leaving 22 bases between them. The germline V gene has CDR1 LGHNA and CDR2 YNFKEQ.

The V call is TRBV13, the J call TRBJ2-7; 13 bases line up with TRBD2. This CDR3 region has 20 residues. Germline V CDR1 and CDR2: PRHDT, FYEKMQ (reference sequence). V was clipped by 5 bases and J by 2 bases; unmatched bases: 18. The chain's CDR3 is CASSVRTSGGNKGLPYEQYF. DNA for the CDR3: TGTGCCAGCAGCGTCCGGACTAGCGGGGGTAATAAAGGACTACCCTACGAGCAGTACTTC.

The chain has TRBV21-1 and TRBJ1-2; the table's D gene call, TRBD1, was not cross checked with the DNA. TRBV21-1 is termed a pseudogene. The length of the CDR3 is 16 residues. The CDR3 DNA reads as TGTGCCAGCAGCAAAGGAGGACAGGGAGCTAACTATGGCTACACCTTC. As protein: CASSKGGQGANYGYTF.

The chain carries TRBV19 and TRBJ1-2; D unresolved. The V and J ends lost 7 bases and 6 bases respectively, with 12 bases between them. The CDR3 has 12 amino acids. The germline V gene has CDR1 LNHDA and CDR2 SQIVND (reference sequence). The DNA of the CDR3 is TGTGCCAGTAAGCCCCAATCGGATGGCTACACCTTC. Its translation: CASKPQSDGYTF.

The chain recombines TRBV5-8 with TRBJ1-5, with 9 bases aligning to TRBD1. The CDR3 is made up of 14 amino acids. Trimming at V came to 5 bases and at J to 6 bases, leaving 6 bases not matched to a gene. Germline V lookup: CDR1 SGHTS, CDR2 YDEGEE. In DNA, the CDR3 is TGTGCCAGCAGTCGGGACAGGGTGTTTCAGCCCCAGCATTTT. Protein: CASSRDRVFQPQHF. The full variable domain, with the rest looked up from reference TRBV5-8 and TRBJ1-5, is EAGVTQSPTHLIKTRGQQATLRCSPISGHTSVYWYQQALGLGLQFLLWYDEGEERNRGNFPPRFSGRQFPNYSSELNVNALELEDSALYLCASSRDRVFQPQHFGDGTRLSIL.

The rearrangement uses TRBV29-1 and TRBJ2-1; D ambiguous. Germline V CDR1 and CDR2: SQVTM, ANQGSEA. This CDR3 spans 15 amino acids. Trimming removed 0 bases from V and 0 bases from J, with 9 bases in between. The CDR3 sequence is CSVEDRLTSYNEQFF. In DNA, the CDR3 is TGCAGCGTTGAAGATCGACTGACCTCCTACAATGAGCAGTTCTTC.

V usage is TRBV5-1 and J usage is TRBJ1-1, with 7 nucleotides matching TRBD1. Germline CDR1 SGHRS, CDR2 YFSETQ. The CDR3 has 13 residues. V gave up 6 bases and J gave up 7 bases; unmatched junction bases: 9. Written as DNA, the CDR3 is TGCGCCAGCAATTATCAGGGGGGAGGTGAAGCTTTCTTT. It codes for CASNYQGGGEAFF.

The chain carries TRBV19 and TRBJ1-5; D gene unclear. Looked up from germline, CDR1 is LNHDA and CDR2 is SQIVND (reference sequence). This CDR3 comprises 13 residues. Deletions cut 7 bases from V and 4 bases from J, with 11 bases between. CDR3 in amino acids: CASTREGNQPQHF. The CDR3 nucleotides read TGTGCCAGTACCCGAGAGGGAAATCAGCCCCAGCATTTT.